This T cell receptor (beta chain) appears in the sequencing data of a study of blood T cells in healthy people across ages. General study points: Investigators treated diversity estimates from one million T cells as underestimates.

For the second PCR, which ran for about 6 to 11 cycles, a sample-barcoded 5' primer and a J-beta primer mix were used. TCRdb itself ran the 5' RACE reads through MiXCR, one entry per CDR3 protein. The sample has roughly 900,000 distinct CDR3 sequences; under 30% are singletons. Aged roughly 6 to 90, donors were systemically healthy Caucasians from Russia. The V gene lost 5 bases and the J gene lost 2 bases, with 19 bases spanning the gap. CDR3 size: 16 residues. This clonotype was counted at least ten times. The target antigen is unknown. The TCR was taken from a woman of 80 years or more in good health. The V gene is TRBV12-3 or TRBV12-4, the J gene TRBJ2-7; D tentatively reads TRBD1 or TRBD2 (5 bases each). Sequencing used blood. This CDR3 is CASSTPRDRKPYEQYF. The CDR3 DNA is TGTGCCAGCAGTACCCCCCGGGACCGCAAACCCTACGAGCAGTACTTC.